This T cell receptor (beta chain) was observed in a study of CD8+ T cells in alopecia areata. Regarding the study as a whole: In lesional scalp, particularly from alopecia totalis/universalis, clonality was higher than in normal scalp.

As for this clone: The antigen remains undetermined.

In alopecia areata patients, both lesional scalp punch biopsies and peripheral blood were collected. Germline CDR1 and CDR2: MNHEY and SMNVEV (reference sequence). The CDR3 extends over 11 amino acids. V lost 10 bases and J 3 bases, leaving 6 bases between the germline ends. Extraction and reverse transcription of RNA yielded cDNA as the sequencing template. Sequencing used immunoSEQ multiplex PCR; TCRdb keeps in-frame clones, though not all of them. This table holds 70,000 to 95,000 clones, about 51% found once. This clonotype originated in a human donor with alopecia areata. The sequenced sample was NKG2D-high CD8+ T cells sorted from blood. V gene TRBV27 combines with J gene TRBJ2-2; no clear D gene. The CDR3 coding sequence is TGTGCCACTCAGGACACCGGGGAGCTGTTTTTT. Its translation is CATQDTGELFF.